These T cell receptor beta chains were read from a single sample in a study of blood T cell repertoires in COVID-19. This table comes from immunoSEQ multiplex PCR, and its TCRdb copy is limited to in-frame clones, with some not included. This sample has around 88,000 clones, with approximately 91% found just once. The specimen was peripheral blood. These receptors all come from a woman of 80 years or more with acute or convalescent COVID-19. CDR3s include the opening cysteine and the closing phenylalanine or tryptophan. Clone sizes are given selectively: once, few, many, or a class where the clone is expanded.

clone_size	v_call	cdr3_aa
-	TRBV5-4	CASSLNLGTGNRFTEAFF
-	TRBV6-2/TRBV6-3	CASSRPGTGNQPQHF
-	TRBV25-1	CASSDPTSGSYEQYF
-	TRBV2	CASSGGVGGATDTQYF
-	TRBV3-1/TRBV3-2	CASSLRQGLYGYTF
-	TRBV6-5	CASSKQGRDEKLFF
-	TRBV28	CASSTGVGWTGELFF
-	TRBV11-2	CASGTGIYNEQFF
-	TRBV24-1	CATSDPYNEKLFF
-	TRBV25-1	CASSEYWGAGGTDTQYF
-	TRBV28	CASSVQGISGNTIYF
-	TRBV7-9	CASSLDPGGYNSPLHF
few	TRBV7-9	CASSKPGSVKTQYF
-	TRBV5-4	CASSPGGPSTDTQYF
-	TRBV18	CASSPSQGAGQPQHF